The 21 T cell receptor beta chains given below trace back to one sample, sequenced in a study of identical twins' blood T cells. TCRdb itself ran the 5' RACE reads through MiXCR, one entry per CDR3 protein. The sample holds 300,000 to 450,000 distinct CDR3 sequences, about 28% seen once. The specimen was PBMCs. These receptors all come from a woman aged 18-55 years in good health.

This clonotype was seen only a few times. V gene TRBV28 combines with J gene TRBJ2-4, with 8 bases matching TRBD1. Unmatched junction bases numbered 7, after V lost 6 bases and J lost 0 bases. CDR1 is MDHEN and CDR2 is SYDVKM in the germline V gene. This CDR3 is built from 16 residues. CDR3 sequence reads: CASSQQGVLAKNIQYF. In nucleotides, the CDR3 is TGTGCCAGCAGCCAACAGGGGGTCCTAGCCAAAAACATTCAGTACTTC. The whole variable domain, filled in from reference TRBV28 and TRBJ2-4, reads DVKVTQSSRYLVKRTGEKVFLECVQDMDHENMFWYRQDPGLGLRLIYFSYDVKMKEKGDIPEGYSVSREKKERFSLILESASTNQTSMYLCASSQQGVLAKNIQYFGAGTRLSVL.

There are a few counts of this clonotype. The chain recombines TRBV5-6 with TRBJ1-1, with unresolved D. The CDR3 length is 16 residues. Germline CDR1 is SGHDT and CDR2 is YYEEEE. V was clipped by 1 base and J by 0 bases, with 13 bases between them. The CDR3: CASSLFGSNMNTEAFF. The CDR3 coding sequence is TGTGCCAGCAGCTTGTTCGGGTCCAATATGAACACTGAAGCTTTCTTT.

This clonotype occurred a few times. The J gene is TRBJ1-3, the V gene TRBV20-1; tentatively, D is TRBD1 (5 bases). Germline values: CDR1 DFQATT, CDR2 SNEGSKA (reference sequence). The germline V and J ends were trimmed by 6 bases and 0 bases, with 12 bases remaining between them. The CDR3 runs to 14 residues. For the CDR3, the DNA is TGCAGTGCCCGGGGACCGAGCTCTGGAAACACCATATATTTT. Residues: CSARGPSSGNTIYF.

This clonotype was seen more than once but under ten times. This sequence joins TRBV5-1 and TRBJ2-1; no reliable D call. CDR1 is SGHRS, CDR2 YFSETQ, per germline. This CDR3 spans 13 amino acids. Trimming took off 4 bases at V and 3 bases at J, with 8 bases between the two ends. This chain's CDR3 is CASSARLYNEQFF. In DNA form, the CDR3 reads TGCGCCAGCAGCGCTAGGCTCTACAATGAGCAGTTCTTC.

This clonotype turned up a few times. V and J are TRBV12-3 or TRBV12-4 and TRBJ2-7, with 9 bases matching TRBD1. The trim removed 6 bases at V and 4 bases at J, leaving 1 base unmatched. The CDR3 runs 12 residues. The CDR3 DNA sequence: TGTGCCAGCAGGGACAGGGGATACGAGCAGTACTTC. This gives the protein CASRDRGYEQYF.

This clonotype has a count of ten or more. The chain uses TRBV24-1 and TRBJ1-5; D call uncertain. This CDR3 has 14 residues. The V end lost 4 bases, the J end lost 0 bases, and 6 bases lay between the germline ends. CDR1 is KGHDR, CDR2 SFDVKD, per germline. The CDR3 nucleotides read TGTGCCACCAGTGACCGATTTAGCAATCAGCCCCAGCATTTT. This encodes CATSDRFSNQPQHF.

Comment on this clonotype: Compared with germline, one end of the junction differs, possibly owing to a read error. The V call is TRBV3-1, the J call TRBJ1-1, with 7 bases matching TRBD1. CDR3 length: 15 residues. Germline CDR1 and CDR2: LGHDT and YNNKEL (reference sequence). For the CDR3, the DNA is TGTGCCAGCAGCCAATTGACAGGGATGGACACTGAAGCTCTCTTT. Translated, it gives CASSQLTGMDTEALF.

This clonotype was observed a few times. This chain joins TRBV5-1 and TRBJ2-7, with TRBD1 as a possible D gene (5 bases). V lost 2 bases and J 1 base, leaving 13 bases between the germline ends. CDR3 length: 15 residues. The germline V gene encodes CDR1 SGHRS and CDR2 YFSETQ. The CDR3 here is CASSLTPQESYEQYF. The CDR3 region has the DNA TGCGCCAGCAGCTTAACCCCACAGGAGTCCTACGAGCAGTACTTC.

Concerning this clonotype itself: The junction differs from germline at one of its ends, possibly a read error. This sequence joins TRBV7-9 and TRBJ1-2, with TRBD1 matching 12 bases. The length of the CDR3 is 15 residues. CDR1 SEHNR and CDR2 FQNEAQ come from the germline V gene (reference sequence). CDR3 loop: CASSLGQGASDGYTF. CDR3 bases: TGTGCCAGCAGCTTGGGACAGGGGGCCTCGGATGGCTACACATTC.

The table lists this clonotype with a few counts. V is TRBV27 and J is TRBJ1-1; possibly TRBD1 for D (6 bases). CDR3 length: 16 amino acids. Germline values: CDR1 MNHEY, CDR2 SMNVEV (reference sequence). V was pared by 5 bases and J by 1 base, with 17 bases between. DNA of the CDR3: TGTGCCAGCAGTCTCCGCCGTTCACAGGGGAACACTGAAGCTTTCTTT. Residues: CASSLRRSQGNTEAFF.

This clonotype turned up a few times. The V and J genes are TRBV20-1 and TRBJ2-7, with TRBD1 identical over 7 bases. CDR1 is DFQATT and CDR2 is SNEGSKA in the germline V gene (reference sequence). CDR3 length equals 13 residues. V trimming: 0 bases; J trimming: 4 bases; junction bases outside the gene matches: 3. The CDR3 sequence: CSARDPQGYEQYF. CDR3 sequence (DNA): TGCAGTGCTAGAGATCCACAGGGGTACGAGCAGTACTTC.

The J gene is TRBJ1-2, the V gene TRBV6-6; TRBD1 matches 7 bases. This CDR3 is built from 14 residues. Germline V lookup: CDR1 MNHNY, CDR2 SVGAGI (reference sequence). Trimming at V came to 4 bases and at J to 4 bases, leaving 6 bases not matched to a gene. The CDR3 loop is CASSFRGLSYGYTF. Here the CDR3 DNA reads TGTGCCAGCAGTTTTAGGGGGCTTAGCTATGGCTACACCTTC.

This chain connects TRBV5-8 to TRBJ1-1; D is undetermined. The V end was cut by 4 bases, the J end by 4 bases, with 23 bases between. CDR3 size: 17 residues. Germline V lookup: CDR1 SGHTS, CDR2 YDEGEE. CDR3 sequence reads: CASSTTQLGHGSTEAFF. In DNA, the CDR3 is TGTGCCAGCAGCACTACGCAGCTTGGGCATGGCAGCACTGAAGCTTTCTTT.

Concerning this clonotype: The germline gene is not matched at one end of the junction; a read error may be the cause. The rearrangement links TRBV9 to TRBJ2-7; no reliable D call. Germline CDR1 reads SGDLS; CDR2 reads YYNGEE. The CDR3 spans 15 residues. CDR3 protein: CASNVAGERGYEQYF. The DNA of the CDR3 is TGTGCCAGCAACGTAGCAGGAGAAAGAGGCTACGAGCAGTACTTC. Complete variable domain (other parts from reference TRBV9 and TRBJ2-7): DSGVTQTPKHLITATGQRVTLRCSPRSGDLSVYWYQQSLDQGLQFLIQYYNGEERAKGNILERFSAQQFPDLHSELNLSSLELGDSALYFCASNVAGERGYEQYFGPGTRLTVT.

This clonotype was recorded a few times. The V gene is TRBV20-1, the J gene TRBJ2-2; D unresolved. Germline CDR1 and CDR2: DFQATT and SNEGSKA (reference sequence). V lost 3 bases to trimming and J lost 1 base, with 6 bases between them. This CDR3 is 13 amino acids long. CDR3 region: CSASIENTGELFF. The CDR3 DNA sequence: TGCAGTGCTAGCATAGAGAACACCGGGGAGCTGTTTTTT.

This clonotype was found many times. The rearrangement uses TRBV7-2 and TRBJ2-1; no reliable D call. CDR3 length equals 13 residues. V lost 5 bases and J 7 bases, leaving 12 bases between the germline ends. Germline V lookup: CDR1 SGHTA, CDR2 FQGNSA. The CDR3 loop reads CASSRYSENEQFF. The CDR3 nucleotides read TGTGCCAGCAGCCGCTACTCGGAAAATGAGCAGTTCTTC.

The chain joins TRBV20-1 to TRBJ2-2, with D possibly being TRBD2 (6 bases). The germline V gene encodes CDR1 DFQATT and CDR2 SNEGSKA (reference sequence). The CDR3 has 16 residues. Between the trimmed V and J ends, which lost 5 bases and 0 bases, there was a span of 16 bases. The CDR3 nucleotides are TGCAGTGCTGGGGGACTCGAGAGAACGAACACCGGGGAGCTGTTTTTT. It translates to CSAGGLERTNTGELFF.

This clonotype was detected only a few times. This chain links TRBV20-1 with TRBJ1-4, with no clear D. Germline loops: CDR1 DFQATT, CDR2 SNEGSKA (reference sequence). The CDR3 runs 11 residues. V was trimmed by 6 bases and J by 5 bases, leaving 7 bases between them. Written as DNA, the CDR3 is TGCAGTGCGAGGTCGAATGAAAAACTGTTTTTT. It codes for CSARSNEKLFF.

This clonotype was counted between two and nine times. The chain employs TRBV20-1 and TRBJ2-3; maybe TRBD1 (6 bases). The CDR3 has 14 residues. Germline V gene lookup returns CDR1 DFQATT and CDR2 SNEGSKA (reference sequence). Trimming stripped 5 bases from V and 0 bases from J, with 12 bases between. CDR3 sequence: CSAPRTASTDTQYF. In nucleotides, the CDR3 is TGCAGTGCTCCCCGGACAGCTAGCACAGATACGCAGTATTTT.

The chain recombines TRBV6-1 with TRBJ1-2; the D is unclear. Germline CDR1 MNHNS, CDR2 SASEGT. V lost 5 bases and J lost 1, with 11 bases in between. The length of the CDR3 is 14 residues. CDR3 sequence (DNA): TGTGCCAGCAGTCTCTCTCACAGTAACTATGGCTACACCTTC. Translation gives CASSLSHSNYGYTF.

This clonotype has at least ten counts. The chain joins TRBV29-1 to TRBJ2-3, with D possibly being TRBD1 (6 bases). V was pared by 7 bases and J by 5 bases, with 7 bases between. The CDR3 extends over 10 amino acids. The V gene's germline CDR1 is SQVTM and CDR2 ANQGSEA. CDR3 coding DNA: TGCAGCGCAGGGGAAGATACGCAGTATTTT. Its protein is CSAGEDTQYF.